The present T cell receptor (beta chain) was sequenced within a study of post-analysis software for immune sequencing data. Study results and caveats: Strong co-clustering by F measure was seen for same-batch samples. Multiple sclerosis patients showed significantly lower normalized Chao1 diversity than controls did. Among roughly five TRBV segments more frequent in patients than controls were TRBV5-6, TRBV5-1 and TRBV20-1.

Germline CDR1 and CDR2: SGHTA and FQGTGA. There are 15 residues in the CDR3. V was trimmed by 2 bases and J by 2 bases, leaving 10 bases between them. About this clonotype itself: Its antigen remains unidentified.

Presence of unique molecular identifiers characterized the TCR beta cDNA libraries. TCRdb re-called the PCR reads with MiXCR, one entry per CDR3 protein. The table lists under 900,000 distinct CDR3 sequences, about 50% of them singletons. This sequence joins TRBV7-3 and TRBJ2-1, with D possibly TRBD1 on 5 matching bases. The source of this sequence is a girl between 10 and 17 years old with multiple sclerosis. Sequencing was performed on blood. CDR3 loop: CASSLSTDTYNEQFF. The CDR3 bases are TGTGCCAGCAGCTTATCGACAGACACCTACAATGAGCAGTTCTTC.